The source of this TCR beta chain is a study of CD8 T cells in Susac syndrome. After extraction with the RNeasy kit, roughly 0.5 to 1 ug of the RNA was reverse transcribed using random hexamers. TCRdb called the immunoSEQ multiplex PCR reads again in MiXCR, with one record for every CDR3 protein. The sample lists under 550,000 distinct CDR3 sequences; approximately 89% were seen once. Trimming removed 0 bases from V and 5 bases from J; junction bases left unmatched: 6. This CDR3 has 17 amino acids. Germline-derived CDR1 and CDR2 are MNHEY and SMNVEV (reference sequence). Sequencing was carried out using CD8+ T cells from PBMCs. This rearrangement joins TRBV27 to TRBJ1-5, with 11 bases that match TRBD1. This receptor was obtained from a human donor with multiple sclerosis. CDR3 loop: CASSLSGTGGQYQPQHF. CDR3 DNA: TGTGCCAGCAGTTTATCCGGGACAGGGGGACAATATCAGCCCCAGCATTTT.